This T cell receptor (beta chain) is from a study of shared clonotypes between healthy human individuals. As to this clone: Antigen: not known.

The data were produced by immunoSEQ multiplex PCR, yet TCRdb's version contains in-frame clones alone and is incomplete. The sample consists of roughly 2.5 million clones, just over 90% of them appearing once. Division of CD4+ cells produced a CD45RA+ naive subset and a CD45RA-negative memory subset. Study-level findings and limits: Clonotypes which were not shared had lower generation probabilities than clonotypes that all four donors shared.

Sequenced sample: naive CD4+ T cells sorted from blood. Regarding subset: CD45RA+ positively selected. The receptor was isolated from a man between 18 and 29 years old in good health.

The CDR3 region has the DNA TGTGCCAGCAGCCGTGGTCCAGGGTTTGAAAAACTGTTTTTT. This gives the protein CASSRGPGFEKLFF. V usage is TRBV9 and J usage is TRBJ1-4; weak D call: TRBD1 (5 bases). Germline-derived CDR1 and CDR2 are SGDLS and YYNGEE. Trimming took off 4 bases at V and 7 bases at J, with 14 bases between the two ends. This CDR3 has 14 amino acids.